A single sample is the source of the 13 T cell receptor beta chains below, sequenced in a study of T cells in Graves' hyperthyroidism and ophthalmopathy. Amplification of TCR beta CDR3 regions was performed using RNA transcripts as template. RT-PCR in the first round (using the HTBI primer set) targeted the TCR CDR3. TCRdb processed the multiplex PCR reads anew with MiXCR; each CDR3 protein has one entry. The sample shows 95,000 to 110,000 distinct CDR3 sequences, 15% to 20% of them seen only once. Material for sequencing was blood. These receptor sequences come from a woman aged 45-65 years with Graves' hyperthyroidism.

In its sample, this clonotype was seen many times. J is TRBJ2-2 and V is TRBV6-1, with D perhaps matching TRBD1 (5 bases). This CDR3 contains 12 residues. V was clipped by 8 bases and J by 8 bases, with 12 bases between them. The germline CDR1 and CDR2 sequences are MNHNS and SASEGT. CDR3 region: CASLDSSGELFF. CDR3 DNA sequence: TGTGCCAGCTTAGACAGTTCGGGGGAGCTGTTTTTT.

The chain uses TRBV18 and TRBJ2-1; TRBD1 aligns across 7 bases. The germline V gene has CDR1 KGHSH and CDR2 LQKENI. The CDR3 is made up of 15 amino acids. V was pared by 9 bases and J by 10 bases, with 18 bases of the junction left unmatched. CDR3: CASKKETGPSSEQFF. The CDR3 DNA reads TGTGCCAGTAAAAAGGAGACAGGGCCGTCGTCCGAGCAGTTCTTC.

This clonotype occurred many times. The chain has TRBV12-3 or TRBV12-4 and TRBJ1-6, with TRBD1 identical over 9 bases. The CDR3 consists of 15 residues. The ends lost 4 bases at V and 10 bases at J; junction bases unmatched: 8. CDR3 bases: TGTGCCAGCAGTTCCCAACCGACAGGGGGGTCACCCCTCCACTTT. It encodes CASSSQPTGGSPLHF.

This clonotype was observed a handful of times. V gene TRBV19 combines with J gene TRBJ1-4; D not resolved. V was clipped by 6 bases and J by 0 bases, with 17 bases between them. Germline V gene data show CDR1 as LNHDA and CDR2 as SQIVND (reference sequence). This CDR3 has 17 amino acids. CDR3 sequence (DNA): TGTGCCAGTAGAAGCGAAGACTTAATTACAACTAATGAAAAACTGTTTTTT. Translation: CASRSEDLITTNEKLFF.

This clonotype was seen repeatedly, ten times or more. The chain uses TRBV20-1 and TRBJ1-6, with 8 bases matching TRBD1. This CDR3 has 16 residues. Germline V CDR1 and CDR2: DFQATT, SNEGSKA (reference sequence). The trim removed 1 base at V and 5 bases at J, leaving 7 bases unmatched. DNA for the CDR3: TGCAGTGCTAGAGTCGGACAGGGACTCAATAATTCACCCCTCCACTTT. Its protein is CSARVGQGLNNSPLHF.

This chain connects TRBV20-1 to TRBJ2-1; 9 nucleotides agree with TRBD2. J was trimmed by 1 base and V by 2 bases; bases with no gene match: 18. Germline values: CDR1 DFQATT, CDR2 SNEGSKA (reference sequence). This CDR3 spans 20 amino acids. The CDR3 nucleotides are TGCAGTGCTAGACCCCAGTCGGGTCTAGCGGGATTCAGGTCCTACAATGAGCAGTTCTTC. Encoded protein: CSARPQSGLAGFRSYNEQFF.

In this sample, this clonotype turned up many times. The CDR3 sequence is CASSSRFVRGEQFF. CDR3 nucleotide sequence: TGTGCCAGCAGCAGTCGATTCGTACGGGGTGAGCAGTTCTTC. This chain links TRBV7-8 with TRBJ2-1; a possible D gene is TRBD2 (5 bases). V was trimmed by 5 bases and J by 9 bases, leaving 17 bases between them. CDR1 is SGHVS and CDR2 is FQNEAQ in the germline V gene. CDR3 length: 14 residues.

The CDR3 loop reads CASSPGQPNEKLFF. CDR3 coding DNA: TGTGCCAGCAGCCCAGGACAGCCCAATGAAAAACTGTTTTTT. The chain links TRBV5-5 to TRBJ1-4, with TRBD1 as a possible D gene (6 bases). The V gene's germline CDR1 is SGHKS and CDR2 YYEKEE (reference sequence). This CDR3 comprises 14 residues. Trimming pared 4 bases from V and 5 bases from J, leaving 12 bases between.

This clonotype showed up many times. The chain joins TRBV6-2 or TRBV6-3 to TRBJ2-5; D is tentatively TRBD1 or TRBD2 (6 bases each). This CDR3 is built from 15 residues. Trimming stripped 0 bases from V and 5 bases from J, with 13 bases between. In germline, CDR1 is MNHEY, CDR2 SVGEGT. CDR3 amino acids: CASSYSIGGRETQYF. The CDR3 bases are TGTGCCAGCAGTTACTCGATCGGGGGCAGGGAGACCCAGTACTTC.

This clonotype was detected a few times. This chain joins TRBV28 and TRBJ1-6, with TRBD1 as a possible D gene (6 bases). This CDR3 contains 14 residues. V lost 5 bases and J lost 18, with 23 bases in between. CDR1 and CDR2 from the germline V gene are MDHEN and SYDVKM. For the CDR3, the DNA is TGTGCCAGCAGTCCACCTGGGGGGGCAGGGGCCCACCACTTT. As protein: CASSPPGGAGAHHF.

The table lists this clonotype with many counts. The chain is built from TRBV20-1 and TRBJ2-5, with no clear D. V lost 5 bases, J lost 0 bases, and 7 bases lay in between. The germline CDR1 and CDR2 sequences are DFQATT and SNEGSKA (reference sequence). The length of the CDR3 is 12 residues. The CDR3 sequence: CSAFDNQETQYF. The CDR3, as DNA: TGCAGTGCTTTTGACAACCAAGAGACCCAGTACTTC.

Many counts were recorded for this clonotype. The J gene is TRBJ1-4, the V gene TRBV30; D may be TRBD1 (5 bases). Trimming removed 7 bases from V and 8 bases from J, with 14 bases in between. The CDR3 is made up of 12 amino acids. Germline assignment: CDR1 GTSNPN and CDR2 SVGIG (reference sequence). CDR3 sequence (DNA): TGTGCCTCCCAGGGATCCGGGGAAAAACTGTTTTTT. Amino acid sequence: CASQGSGEKLFF.

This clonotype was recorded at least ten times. CDR3 loop: CASSWRETQYF. The CDR3 DNA sequence: TGTGCCAGCAGCTGGAGGGAGACCCAGTACTTC. J is TRBJ2-5 and V is TRBV3-1, with TRBD2 as a possible D gene (5 bases). The CDR3 spans 11 residues. The germline V and J ends were trimmed by 5 bases and 5 bases, with 6 bases remaining between them. In germline, CDR1 is LGHDT, CDR2 YNNKEL (reference sequence).